The 8 T cell receptor beta chains below all came from one sample that was sequenced in a study of blood T cell repertoires in COVID-19. The method was immunoSEQ multiplex PCR; TCRdb's version includes in-frame clones alone and lacks a portion of them. The sample contains 80,000 to 95,000 clones, 85% to 90% of which appear only once. Sequencing was done on a sample of peripheral blood. These receptor sequences come from a woman older than 75 in a cohort sampled during active or convalescent COVID-19.

This clone was observed once. This chain joins TRBV5-1 and TRBJ1-2; 8 bases are a match to TRBD1. The junction had 6 bases not matched to a gene; V was cut back by 1 base and J by 4 bases. This CDR3 region has 15 residues. CDR1 and CDR2 (germline): SGHRS, YFSETQ. The CDR3, as DNA: TGCGCCAGCAGCTTGTCGGCAGGGGGCGGCTATGGCTACACCTTC. Protein product: CASSLSAGGGYGYTF. Full variable domain (outside the CDR3, taken from reference TRBV5-1 and TRBJ1-2): KAGVTQTPRYLIKTRGQQVTLSCSPISGHRSVSWYQQTPGQGLQFLFEYFSETQRNKGNFPGRFSGRQFSNSRSEMNVSTLELGDSALYLCASSLSAGGGYGYTFGSGTRLTVV.

The chain is built from TRBV9 and TRBJ2-3; tentatively, D is TRBD2 (5 bases). Germline V gene sequence: CDR1 SGDLS, CDR2 YYNGEE. This CDR3 has 15 residues. V was trimmed by 5 bases and J by 7 bases, leaving 20 bases between them. The CDR3 here is CASSPLRGSLNTQYF. As DNA, the CDR3 is TGTGCCAGCAGTCCTCTACGGGGTAGTCTAAATACGCAGTATTTT.

This chain joins TRBV9 and TRBJ2-2; no definite D call. The CDR3 runs 15 residues. Trimming stripped 4 bases from V and 0 bases from J, with 10 bases between. From germline, CDR1 is SGDLS and CDR2 YYNGEE. The chain's CDR3 is CASSPWASNTGELFF. The CDR3 region has the DNA TGTGCCAGCAGCCCATGGGCCTCGAACACCGGGGAGCTGTTTTTT.

This chain joins TRBV20-1 and TRBJ2-5, with 9 bases matching TRBD2. The CDR3 contains 14 residues. The germline V gene encodes CDR1 DFQATT and CDR2 SNEGSKA (reference sequence). J lost 5 bases, V lost 3 bases, and 7 bases had no gene match. CDR3 coding DNA: TGCAGTGCTAGTGGGACTAGCTCTTTGGAGACCCAGTACTTC. It codes for CSASGTSSLETQYF.

This sequence joins TRBV15 and TRBJ2-7, with 9 bases matching TRBD1. V lost 0 bases and J lost 9; bases outside the gene matches: 9. Germline CDR1 reads LNHNV; CDR2 reads YYDKDF (reference sequence). The CDR3 has 15 residues. The CDR3 protein is CATSRDPLQGAAQYV. As DNA, the CDR3 is TGTGCCACCAGCAGAGATCCCTTACAGGGGGCAGCGCAGTACGTC.

This chain joins TRBV29-1 and TRBJ1-2; D gene uncertain. Trimming stripped 4 bases from V and 8 bases from J, with 17 bases between. The CDR3 totals 13 residues. CDR1 is SQVTM and CDR2 is ANQGSEA in the germline V gene. The CDR3 DNA is TGCAGCGTTGTCGGGAATGGAGAAAGAGGCTACACCTTC. Its protein is CSVVGNGERGYTF.

The chain has TRBV6-1 and TRBJ2-1; D may be TRBD1 (5 bases). Germline V gene sequence: CDR1 MNHNS, CDR2 SASEGT. This CDR3 contains 17 residues. V was cut by 0 bases and J by 3 bases, with 15 bases left in between. CDR3 loop: CASSEALTDPYYNEQFF. Written as DNA, the CDR3 is TGTGCCAGCAGTGAAGCCCTGACAGACCCATACTACAATGAGCAGTTCTTC.

The genes are TRBV10-3 and TRBJ2-3; a possible D gene is TRBD2 (5 bases). This CDR3 spans 13 amino acids. Trimming removed 6 bases at V and 2 bases at J, with 9 bases between. The germline CDR1 and CDR2 sequences are ENHRY and SYGVKD. In nucleotides, the CDR3 is TGTGCCATCAGCAGCCGGGACACAGATACGCAGTATTTT. Translation gives CAISSRDTDTQYF.